A selection of T cell receptor beta chains follows, all from one sample in a study of T cell therapy after organ transplantation. Assay used: immunoSEQ multiplex PCR; TCRdb lists only in-frame clones, some missing. Found here are 50,000 or so clones, about 95% of them singletons; the top ten hold 2.5% to 3.5%. Their antigens remain unidentified. Specimen: CD8+ T cells from blood, collected before autologous CMV-specific T cell therapy. The receptors originated from a human patient who had received a solid organ transplant and had CMV disease. CDR3s include the opening cysteine and the closing phenylalanine or tryptophan. The D gene is left open where the match is weak. Only part of the rows carry a size: once, few, many, or a class if the clone is expanded.

j_call | clone_size | cdr3_length | d_call | v_call | cdr3_aa | cdr3_nt
TRBJ2-7 | . | 15 | TRBD2 | TRBV5-6 | CASSLASAGAYEQYF | TGTGCCAGCAGCTTGGCCTCCGCGGGGGCCTACGAGCAGTACTTC
TRBJ2-5 | . | 13 | . | TRBV6-5 | CASSFNLGETQYF | TGTGCCAGCAGTTTCAACCTGGGGGAGACCCAGTACTTC
TRBJ1-2 | . | 14 | TRBD1 | TRBV29-1 | CSVQRQGANYGYTF | TGCAGCGTCCAACGACAGGGGGCCAACTATGGCTACACCTTC
TRBJ2-2 | . | 13 | . | TRBV7-6 | CASSPGFAGELFF | TGTGCCAGCAGCCCAGGGTTTGCCGGGGAGCTGTTTTTT
TRBJ2-7 | . | 13 | . | TRBV6-6 | CASTPGTIHEQYF | TGTGCCAGCACCCCAGGGACCATCCACGAGCAGTACTTC
TRBJ1-2 | . | 19 | . | TRBV10-3 | CAISGVSTTFGGTNYGYTF | TGTGCCATCAGTGGGGTTTCGACCACATTTGGGGGAACTAACTATGGCTACACCTTC
TRBJ2-7 | . | 14 | . | TRBV5-6 | CASSLASATYEQYF | TGTGCCAGCAGCTTGGCTAGCGCGACCTACGAGCAGTACTTC
TRBJ2-7 | . | 14 | TRBD1 | TRBV19 | CASSTGQASYEQYF | TGTGCCAGTAGTACCGGACAGGCCTCCTACGAGCAGTACTTC
TRBJ1-6 | . | 15 | . | TRBV7-6 | CASSQGGRASLPLHF | TGTGCCAGCAGTCAGGGTGGGCGGGCTTCCCTCCCCCTCCACTTT
TRBJ2-5 | . | 13 | . | TRBV7-9 | CASSRERQETQYF | TGTGCCAGCAGCCGGGAACGCCAAGAGACCCAGTACTTC
TRBJ1-1 | few | 14 | TRBD1 | TRBV9 | CASSVGTGGTEAFF | TGTGCCAGCAGCGTAGGGACAGGGGGTACTGAAGCTTTCTTT
TRBJ1-1 | . | 13 | TRBD1 | TRBV7-3 | CASSSHDRGLAFF | TGTGCCAGCAGCTCACATGACAGGGGGCTAGCTTTCTTT
TRBJ1-1 | . | 14 | . | TRBV25-1 | CASSDPTGRTEAFF | TGTGCCAGCAGTGATCCAACAGGGAGAACTGAAGCTTTCTTT
TRBJ1-4 | . | 15 | . | TRBV11-2 | CASSTTGTGNEKLFF | TGTGCCAGCAGCACGACCGGGACTGGTAATGAAAAACTGTTTTTT
TRBJ2-7 | . | 16 | TRBD2 | TRBV9 | CASTLGGGRAPYEQYF | TGTGCCAGCACCCTGGGGGGTGGGAGGGCCCCCTACGAGCAGTACTTC
TRBJ1-2 | . | 15 | . | TRBV2 | CASSARDRGSYGYTF | TGTGCCAGCAGTGCTCGGGACCGAGGCTCCTATGGCTACACCTTC
TRBJ1-2 | . | 15 | TRBD1 | TRBV14 | CASSLGTEAFYGYTF | TGTGCCAGCAGCCTCGGGACAGAAGCCTTCTATGGCTACACCTTC
TRBJ2-5 | . | 15 | . | TRBV4-3 | CASSQVTSNQETQYF | TGCGCCAGCAGCCAAGTGACAAGCAATCAAGAGACCCAGTACTTC
TRBJ2-5 | . | 16 | TRBD2 | TRBV9 | CASSVGSGGPQETQYF | TGTGCCAGCAGCGTAGGTAGCGGGGGCCCTCAAGAGACCCAGTACTTC
TRBJ2-7 | . | 19 | TRBD2 | TRBV18 | CASSPHGGEKRESRYEQYF | TGTGCCAGCTCACCACACGGGGGTGAAAAGCGGGAGAGCCGGTACGAGCAGTACTTC
TRBJ2-2 | once | 13 | . | TRBV6-5 | CASSTVNTGELFF | TGTGCCAGCAGTACGGTCAACACCGGGGAGCTGTTTTTT
TRBJ2-2 | . | 14 | . | TRBV6-4 | CASSEGTLTGELFF | TGTGCCAGCAGTGAGGGGACCCTCACCGGGGAGCTGTTTTTT
TRBJ1-1 | . | 14 | TRBD1 | TRBV9 | CASSPGQGNTEAFF | TGTGCCAGCAGCCCGGGACAGGGGAACACTGAAGCTTTCTTT
TRBJ2-7 | . | 11 | . | TRBV6-1 | CASSEGYEQYF | TGTGCCAGCAGTGAAGGCTACGAGCAGTACTTC
TRBJ1-1 | . | 12 | . | TRBV5-6 | CASSLTNTEAFF | TGTGCCAGCAGCCTGACGAACACTGAAGCTTTCTTT
TRBJ1-1 | . | 14 | . | TRBV5-1 | CASADLMVGTEAFF | TGCGCCAGTGCCGATCTGATGGTTGGCACTGAAGCTTTCTTT
TRBJ2-2 | . | 13 | . | TRBV27 | CASSFGRTGELFF | TGTGCCAGCAGTTTCGGTCGCACCGGGGAGCTGTTTTTT
TRBJ2-1 | . | 13 | . | TRBV5-1 | CASKSSSYNEQFF | TGCGCCAGCAAATCGAGCTCCTACAATGAGCAGTTCTTC
TRBJ2-1 | once | 16 | TRBD2 | TRBV18 | CASSPEASGIYNEQFF | TGTGCCAGCTCACCAGAGGCTAGCGGGATTTACAATGAGCAGTTCTTC
TRBJ1-5 | . | 16 | TRBD1 | TRBV6-1 | CASSGAGTGVGQPQHF | TGTGCCAGCAGTGGAGCCGGGACAGGGGTCGGACAGCCCCAGCATTTT
TRBJ2-2 | . | 15 | TRBD1 | TRBV29-1 | CSVGLGTELTGELFF | TGCAGCGTCGGCCTCGGGACAGAACTCACCGGGGAGCTGTTTTTT
TRBJ2-7 | . | 14 | . | TRBV5-1 | CASSSGQSSYEQYF | TGCGCCAGCAGCTCCGGACAGAGCTCCTACGAGCAGTACTTC
TRBJ2-7 | . | 15 | . | TRBV9 | CASSVAPTDSYEQYF | TGTGCCAGCAGCGTTGCCCCGACGGACTCCTACGAGCAGTACTTC
TRBJ1-2 | . | 16 | TRBD1 | TRBV5-1 | CASSPEPGQGASRYTF | TGCGCCAGCAGTCCTGAACCGGGACAGGGGGCGTCCCGCTACACCTTC
TRBJ2-7 | . | 16 | TRBD1 | TRBV27 | CASSPGAGTGRHEQYF | TGTGCCAGCAGCCCCGGTGCCGGGACAGGGCGCCACGAGCAGTACTTC
TRBJ1-1 | . | 13 | . | TRBV5-6 | CASSLGGTEGAFF | TGTGCCAGCAGCTTGGGCGGGACTGAGGGGGCTTTCTTT
TRBJ2-3 | . | 16 | . | TRBV4-3 | CASSQEAGTSTDTQYF | TGCGCCAGCAGCCAAGAAGCCGGGACTAGCACAGATACGCAGTATTTT
TRBJ1-2 | . | 15 | TRBD1 | TRBV9 | CASRDTPGQGLGYTF | TGTGCCAGCAGAGACACTCCGGGACAGGGGCTTGGCTACACCTTC
TRBJ2-7 | once | 16 | TRBD2 | TRBV7-9 | CASSLDASGVTYEQYF | TGTGCCAGCAGCTTAGACGCTAGCGGGGTAACCTACGAGCAGTACTTC
TRBJ1-5 | . | 14 | . | TRBV5-8 | CASSAYRGKQPQHF | TGTGCCAGCAGTGCGTACCGGGGCAAGCAGCCCCAGCATTTT
TRBJ2-7 | . | 15 | . | TRBV5-6 | CASSLTGTGIYEQYF | TGTGCCAGCAGCTTAACCGGGACCGGGATCTACGAGCAGTACTTC
TRBJ2-2 | . | 16 | . | TRBV7-6 | CASSLKGEGNTGELFF | TGTGCCAGCAGCTTAAAAGGGGAAGGTAACACCGGGGAGCTGTTTTTT
TRBJ1-6 | . | 15 | . | TRBV5-6 | CASSPGRRRDSPLHF | TGTGCCAGCAGCCCGGGACGCCGCAGGGATTCACCCCTCCACTTT
TRBJ2-2 | . | 17 | . | TRBV5-4 | CASSLGVAVKYTGELFF | TGTGCCAGCAGCTTGGGGGTAGCGGTCAAATACACCGGGGAGCTGTTTTTT
TRBJ2-7 | . | 14 | TRBD2 | TRBV9 | CASSVGGVTYEQYF | TGTGCCAGCAGCGTGGGAGGGGTCACCTACGAGCAGTACTTC
TRBJ2-7 | . | 15 | . | TRBV9 | CASSVVGAGVHEQYF | TGTGCCAGCAGCGTAGTGGGGGCAGGGGTCCACGAGCAGTACTTC
TRBJ2-2 | . | 14 | TRBD2 | TRBV6-5 | CASSGTTNTGELFF | TGTGCCAGCAGTGGGACTACAAACACCGGGGAGCTGTTTTTT
TRBJ1-1 | . | 14 | . | TRBV7-3 | CASSFQGKGTEAFF | TGTGCCAGCAGCTTTCAAGGAAAAGGCACTGAAGCTTTCTTT
TRBJ2-3 | . | 16 | . | TRBV15 | CATNHGGLTSTDTQYF | TGTGCCACAAACCACGGGGGCCTTACAAGCACAGATACGCAGTATTTT
TRBJ2-7 | once | 16 | TRBD2 | TRBV27 | CASSPNRLAGGNEQYF | TGTGCCAGCAGTCCCAACCGGCTAGCGGGAGGCAACGAGCAGTACTTC